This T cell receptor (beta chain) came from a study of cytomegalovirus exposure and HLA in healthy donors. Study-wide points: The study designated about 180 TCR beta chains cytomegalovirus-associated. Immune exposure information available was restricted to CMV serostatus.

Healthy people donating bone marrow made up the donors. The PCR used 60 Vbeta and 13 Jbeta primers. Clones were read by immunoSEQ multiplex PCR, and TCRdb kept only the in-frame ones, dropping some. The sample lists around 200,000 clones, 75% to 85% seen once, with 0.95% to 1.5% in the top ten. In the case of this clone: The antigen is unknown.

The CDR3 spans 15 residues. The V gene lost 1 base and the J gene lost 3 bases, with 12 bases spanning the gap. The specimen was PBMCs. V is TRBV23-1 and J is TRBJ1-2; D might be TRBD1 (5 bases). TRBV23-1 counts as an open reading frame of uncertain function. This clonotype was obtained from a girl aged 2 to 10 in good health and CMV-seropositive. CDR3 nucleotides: TGCGCCAGCAGTCAATTCACAGGTCGCGACTATGGCTACACCTTC. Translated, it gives CASSQFTGRDYGYTF.